This is a list of T cell receptor beta chains from one sample in a study of cytomegalovirus exposure and HLA in healthy donors. Sequencing used immunoSEQ multiplex PCR; TCRdb keeps in-frame clones, though not all of them. The repertoire includes about 100,000 clones, roughly 82% of them detected once, and more than 1% sits in the top ten. Material: PBMCs. These receptors came from a woman between 18 and 29 years old in good health and CMV-seronegative. The CDR3 runs from the conserved cysteine through the conserved F or W. Fields, in order: J gene, D gene, V gene, clone size, CDR3 length, CDR3 DNA, CDR3 protein. The D gene is left open where the match is weak. The size entry is marked missing in some rows and otherwise reads once, few, many or a size class.

j_call: TRBJ1-6
d_call: TRBD1
v_call: TRBV5-1
clone_size: .
cdr3_length: 21
cdr3_nt: TGCGCCAGCAGCTTCTTCCCCCCCAGGTACCCCCTCCGGGACAGAAATTCACCCCTCCACTTT
cdr3_aa: CASSFFPPRYPLRDRNSPLHF

j_call: TRBJ1-1
d_call: TRBD1
v_call: TRBV5-6
clone_size: .
cdr3_length: 16
cdr3_nt: TGTGCCAGCAGCTTGGGGGGGACAGCTCTGAACACTGAAGCTTTCTTT
cdr3_aa: CASSLGGTALNTEAFF

j_call: TRBJ1-1
d_call: TRBD1
v_call: TRBV19
clone_size: .
cdr3_length: 17
cdr3_nt: TGTGCCAGTAGCCACCAAAGGACAGGGGGCATGAACACTGAAGCTTTCTTT
cdr3_aa: CASSHQRTGGMNTEAFF

j_call: TRBJ2-5
d_call: TRBD2
v_call: TRBV7-3
clone_size: .
cdr3_length: 15
cdr3_nt: TGTGCCAGCAGCTTAGGCGGGGGGATTCAAGAGACCCAGTACTTC
cdr3_aa: CASSLGGGIQETQYF

j_call: TRBJ1-1
d_call: .
v_call: TRBV19
clone_size: .
cdr3_length: 13
cdr3_nt: TGTGCCAGTAGTACGGGGGGGCCGACAGCGGCTTTCTTT
cdr3_aa: CASSTGGPTAAFF

j_call: TRBJ2-6
d_call: TRBD1
v_call: TRBV7-8
clone_size: .
cdr3_length: 18
cdr3_nt: TGTGCCAGCAGCGCCTACAGGGGGAGAGTCTCTGGGGCCAACGTCCTGACTTTC
cdr3_aa: CASSAYRGRVSGANVLTF

j_call: TRBJ2-7
d_call: .
v_call: TRBV27
clone_size: .
cdr3_length: 16
cdr3_nt: TGTGCCAGCAGTTTAATTATGAGGGGGGGCCTTTACGAGCAGTACTTC
cdr3_aa: CASSLIMRGGLYEQYF

j_call: TRBJ2-2
d_call: .
v_call: TRBV5-1
clone_size: .
cdr3_length: 15
cdr3_nt: TGCGCCAGCAGCTTCGCGGTTGGCGGCACTGGGGAGCTGTTTTTT
cdr3_aa: CASSFAVGGTGELFF

j_call: TRBJ2-1
d_call: TRBD2
v_call: TRBV4-1
clone_size: once
cdr3_length: 15
cdr3_nt: TGCGCCAGCAGCCCTGGGGGGGGGAAGTCAGATGAGCAGTTCTTC
cdr3_aa: CASSPGGGKSDEQFF

j_call: TRBJ1-1
d_call: .
v_call: TRBV19
clone_size: .
cdr3_length: 17
cdr3_nt: TGTGCCAGTAGTAGGATCCAATCAAGGGCCCCCGGAGGGGAAGCTTTCTTT
cdr3_aa: CASSRIQSRAPGGEAFF

j_call: TRBJ1-1
d_call: .
v_call: TRBV5-4
clone_size: .
cdr3_length: 12
cdr3_nt: TGTGCCAGCAGCCCTCTTCAGGGCGAAGCTTTCTTT
cdr3_aa: CASSPLQGEAFF

j_call: TRBJ2-2
d_call: TRBD2
v_call: TRBV27
clone_size: .
cdr3_length: 14
cdr3_nt: TGTGCCAGCAGTCCGGGGGGTTACACCGGGGAGCTGTTTTTT
cdr3_aa: CASSPGGYTGELFF

j_call: TRBJ1-2
d_call: TRBD1
v_call: TRBV19
clone_size: .
cdr3_length: 15
cdr3_nt: TGTGCCAGTAGTCGATCCGGGACAGGCTACTATGGCTACACCTTC
cdr3_aa: CASSRSGTGYYGYTF

j_call: TRBJ2-7
d_call: TRBD2
v_call: TRBV11-3
clone_size: .
cdr3_length: 16
cdr3_nt: TGTGCCAGCAGCTTCTCCTCTAGCGGAGGAAGGGACGAGCAGTACTTC
cdr3_aa: CASSFSSSGGRDEQYF

j_call: TRBJ2-7
d_call: TRBD2
v_call: TRBV5-1
clone_size: .
cdr3_length: 15
cdr3_nt: TGCGCCAGCAGCTGGGGGACTAGCGCGTCCTACGAGCAGTACTTC
cdr3_aa: CASSWGTSASYEQYF

j_call: TRBJ1-1
d_call: TRBD1
v_call: TRBV9
clone_size: .
cdr3_length: 13
cdr3_nt: TGTGCCAGCAGCTCATACAGGGGTACTGAAGCTTTCTTT
cdr3_aa: CASSSYRGTEAFF

j_call: TRBJ2-1
d_call: TRBD1
v_call: TRBV11-1
clone_size: .
cdr3_length: 17
cdr3_nt: TGTGCCAGCAGCTTAGAGTTTACGACAGGGGCCTACAATGAGCAGTTCTTC
cdr3_aa: CASSLEFTTGAYNEQFF

j_call: TRBJ2-5
d_call: TRBD2
v_call: TRBV5-1
clone_size: .
cdr3_length: 16
cdr3_nt: TGCGCCAGCAGCTTCGGGGTAGCGGGGCTCCAAGAGACCCAGTACTTC
cdr3_aa: CASSFGVAGLQETQYF

j_call: TRBJ1-1
d_call: TRBD1
v_call: TRBV5-4
clone_size: .
cdr3_length: 15
cdr3_nt: TGTGCCAGCAGCTTGTTTGGAGGGGGCGGTGGCAGAGCTTTCTTT
cdr3_aa: CASSLFGGGGGRAFF

j_call: TRBJ1-2
d_call: .
v_call: TRBV18
clone_size: once
cdr3_length: 15
cdr3_nt: TGTGCCAGCTCACCACAGCCGACGGGGTATTGGGGCTACACCTTC
cdr3_aa: CASSPQPTGYWGYTF

j_call: TRBJ2-4
d_call: TRBD1
v_call: TRBV7-9
clone_size: few
cdr3_length: 17
cdr3_nt: TGTGCCAGCAGCCCGGTGGCGCCGGGACAGGGGGCAAACATTCAGTACTTC
cdr3_aa: CASSPVAPGQGANIQYF

j_call: TRBJ2-7
d_call: .
v_call: TRBV18
clone_size: .
cdr3_length: 14
cdr3_nt: TGTGCCAGCTCACAAGAGGCGGGCGCCTACGAGCAGTACTTC
cdr3_aa: CASSQEAGAYEQYF

j_call: TRBJ2-3
d_call: TRBD1
v_call: TRBV7-2
clone_size: .
cdr3_length: 15
cdr3_nt: TGTGCCAGCAGCCTACAGACAGGGGGCACAGATACGCAGTATTTT
cdr3_aa: CASSLQTGGTDTQYF

j_call: TRBJ1-3
d_call: .
v_call: TRBV7-6
clone_size: .
cdr3_length: 15
cdr3_nt: TGTGCCAGCAGCTTAGCTGCAACATTTGGAAACACCATATATTTT
cdr3_aa: CASSLAATFGNTIYF

j_call: TRBJ2-2
d_call: TRBD1
v_call: TRBV30
clone_size: .
cdr3_length: 15
cdr3_nt: TGTGCCTGGAGGAAGGGGGCAGCGAACACCGGGGAGCTGTTTTTT
cdr3_aa: CAWRKGAANTGELFF

j_call: TRBJ2-2
d_call: .
v_call: TRBV7-2
clone_size: .
cdr3_length: 14
cdr3_nt: TGTGCCAGCAGCTCTACAGGTTTCGCCGGGGAGCTGTTTTTT
cdr3_aa: CASSSTGFAGELFF

j_call: TRBJ2-2
d_call: TRBD2
v_call: TRBV19
clone_size: .
cdr3_length: 15
cdr3_nt: TGTGCCAGTAGTATAGTAGATAGCGGGTCCGGGGAGCTGTTTTTT
cdr3_aa: CASSIVDSGSGELFF

j_call: TRBJ1-5
d_call: TRBD1
v_call: TRBV7-9
clone_size: few
cdr3_length: 13
cdr3_nt: TGTGCCAGCAGCTTTGACAGGGACCAGCCCCAGCATTTT
cdr3_aa: CASSFDRDQPQHF

j_call: TRBJ1-5
d_call: .
v_call: TRBV4-1
clone_size: .
cdr3_length: 16
cdr3_nt: TGCGCCAGCAGCCAAGATCCCCAGGGGTCGGACCAGCCCCAGCATTTT
cdr3_aa: CASSQDPQGSDQPQHF

j_call: TRBJ2-3
d_call: TRBD2
v_call: TRBV7-3
clone_size: .
cdr3_length: 15
cdr3_nt: TGTGCCAGCAGCTTCAATAGTGGGGGGGGAGATACGCAGTATTTT
cdr3_aa: CASSFNSGGGDTQYF

j_call: TRBJ1-1
d_call: .
v_call: TRBV7-2
clone_size: once
cdr3_length: 16
cdr3_nt: TGTGCCAGCAGCTTAGCGGGCAGTTTAAGGAACACTGAAGCTTTCTTT
cdr3_aa: CASSLAGSLRNTEAFF